The rows below give T cell receptor beta chains drawn from one sample of a study of shared clonotypes between healthy human individuals. The assay was immunoSEQ multiplex PCR, and TCRdb's table has in-frame clones only and misses some. The repertoire consists of about 2.4 million clones, with 80% to 95% occurring once and the leading ten covering approximately 0.36%. Sequenced material: naive CD4+ T cells from PBMCs. Source of these receptors: a man younger than 30 in good health. Some clones in this sample may be carry-over from other donors' samples. Each CDR3 is given with its conserved first and last residue. A D gene is named only where the DNA matches it firmly. Clone size is given for some rows only: seen once, a few or many times, or a class if the clone is expanded.

CDR3nt: TGTGCCAGCAGTGAAGTCCCACAAGAGACCCAGTACTTC; CDR3aa: CASSEVPQETQYF; j_gene: TRBJ2-5; abundance: .; v_gene: TRBV6-1; d_gene: .; len: 13
CDR3nt: TGTGCCTGGAGTCCTAGCGGGAGAAGGAACACCGGGGAGCTGTTTTTT; CDR3aa: CAWSPSGRRNTGELFF; j_gene: TRBJ2-2; abundance: .; v_gene: TRBV30; d_gene: TRBD2; len: 16
CDR3nt: TGTGCCAGCAGCTTCACAGGGAACACTGAAGCTTTCTTT; CDR3aa: CASSFTGNTEAFF; j_gene: TRBJ1-1; abundance: few; v_gene: TRBV7-9; d_gene: .; len: 13
CDR3nt: TGTGCCAGCAGACCATATGGGAACACTGAAGCTTTCTTT; CDR3aa: CASRPYGNTEAFF; j_gene: TRBJ1-1; abundance: .; v_gene: TRBV5-4; d_gene: .; len: 13
CDR3nt: TGTGCCAGCAGTCCGGACATATACAATGAGCAGTTCTTC; CDR3aa: CASSPDIYNEQFF; j_gene: TRBJ2-1; abundance: .; v_gene: TRBV28; d_gene: .; len: 13
CDR3nt: TGTGCCAGCAGCGTCGGGAGCGGGGCCAGCTCCTACAATGAGCAGTTCTTC; CDR3aa: CASSVGSGASSYNEQFF; j_gene: TRBJ2-1; abundance: .; v_gene: TRBV5-4; d_gene: TRBD2; len: 17
CDR3nt: TGCAGCGCAGCCGACAGGGCTAGCACAGATACGCAGTATTTT; CDR3aa: CSAADRASTDTQYF; j_gene: TRBJ2-3; abundance: .; v_gene: TRBV29-1; d_gene: TRBD1; len: 14
CDR3nt: TGCGCCAGCAGCGATACCGGGACAAACTTGAATCAGCCCCAGCATTTT; CDR3aa: CASSDTGTNLNQPQHF; j_gene: TRBJ1-5; abundance: .; v_gene: TRBV5-1; d_gene: .; len: 16
CDR3nt: TGTGCCAGCAGCCCTAGCGGGAGGGGTAACACCGGGGAGCTGTTTTTT; CDR3aa: CASSPSGRGNTGELFF; j_gene: TRBJ2-2; abundance: .; v_gene: TRBV28; d_gene: TRBD2; len: 16
CDR3nt: TGTGCCAGCAGCCGGGGACAGGTCGCTTACAATGAGCAGTTCTTC; CDR3aa: CASSRGQVAYNEQFF; j_gene: TRBJ2-1; abundance: .; v_gene: TRBV6-5; d_gene: TRBD1; len: 15
CDR3nt: TGTGCCAGCAGTTTTAGAAACCGCCCCCTCTACGAGCAGTACTTC; CDR3aa: CASSFRNRPLYEQYF; j_gene: TRBJ2-7; abundance: .; v_gene: TRBV28; d_gene: .; len: 15
CDR3nt: TGTGCCAGCAGTTTATCTGACAGGCCCAATCAGCCCCAGCATTTT; CDR3aa: CASSLSDRPNQPQHF; j_gene: TRBJ1-5; abundance: .; v_gene: TRBV28; d_gene: .; len: 15
CDR3nt: TGCGCCAGCAGCCAAGAAACGGCTAGCGGGAGGTGGGAGACCCAGTACTTC; CDR3aa: CASSQETASGRWETQYF; j_gene: TRBJ2-5; abundance: .; v_gene: TRBV4-1; d_gene: TRBD2; len: 17
CDR3nt: TGTGCCAGCAGCCTCAGGACAGGTCAGACCCAGTACTTC; CDR3aa: CASSLRTGQTQYF; j_gene: TRBJ2-5; abundance: .; v_gene: TRBV7-2; d_gene: TRBD1; len: 13
CDR3nt: TGTGCCAGCAGCGGGAGGCCCGGGGAGCTGTTTTTT; CDR3aa: CASSGRPGELFF; j_gene: TRBJ2-2; abundance: .; v_gene: TRBV28; d_gene: TRBD2; len: 12
CDR3nt: TGTGCCAGCAGTTTGGGGACAGCCCAAGGCAACTATGGCTACACCTTC; CDR3aa: CASSLGTAQGNYGYTF; j_gene: TRBJ1-2; abundance: once; v_gene: TRBV28; d_gene: TRBD1; len: 16
CDR3nt: TGTGCCAGCAGTTCCCCTGCCCTCACTGAAGCTTTCTTT; CDR3aa: CASSSPALTEAFF; j_gene: TRBJ1-1; abundance: .; v_gene: TRBV27; d_gene: .; len: 13
CDR3nt: TGTGCCAGCAGCTTCGGCGGGAGGGCGCCCTACGAGCAGTACTTC; CDR3aa: CASSFGGRAPYEQYF; j_gene: TRBJ2-7; abundance: .; v_gene: TRBV5-4; d_gene: TRBD2; len: 15
CDR3nt: TGTGCCACCAGCAAAAGTTTGACAGGTGAAACTGAAGCTTTCTTT; CDR3aa: CATSKSLTGETEAFF; j_gene: TRBJ1-1; abundance: .; v_gene: TRBV15; d_gene: .; len: 15
CDR3nt: TGTGCCAGTAGTACCCCGGGGGGACAGGGTTTCACCGGGGAGCTGTTTTTT; CDR3aa: CASSTPGGQGFTGELFF; j_gene: TRBJ2-2; abundance: .; v_gene: TRBV19; d_gene: TRBD1; len: 17
CDR3nt: TGTGCCTGGAGTCCGAGTTACAATGAGCAGTTCTTC; CDR3aa: CAWSPSYNEQFF; j_gene: TRBJ2-1; abundance: .; v_gene: TRBV30; d_gene: .; len: 12
CDR3nt: TGCGCCAGCAGCTTGGGGGGCGGGAGTAATTACGAGCAGTACTTC; CDR3aa: CASSLGGGSNYEQYF; j_gene: TRBJ2-7; abundance: .; v_gene: TRBV5-1; d_gene: TRBD2; len: 15
CDR3nt: TGTGCCAGTAGTCCCGGTTCCGGGGCAGGGGGATGGACAGATACGCAGTATTTT; CDR3aa: CASSPGSGAGGWTDTQYF; j_gene: TRBJ2-3; abundance: .; v_gene: TRBV19; d_gene: TRBD1; len: 18
CDR3nt: TGTGCCAGTAGGAATAGACAGGGATACGTTGATGAGCAGTTCTTC; CDR3aa: CASRNRQGYVDEQFF; j_gene: TRBJ2-1; abundance: .; v_gene: TRBV19; d_gene: TRBD1; len: 15
CDR3nt: TGTGCCAGCAGTTCCGGGGGGTGGAATGAGCAGTTCTTC; CDR3aa: CASSSGGWNEQFF; j_gene: TRBJ2-1; abundance: .; v_gene: TRBV28; d_gene: TRBD2; len: 13
CDR3nt: TGTGCCAGTAGTGACGGGACAGGGGTTCGGGGCTACACCTTC; CDR3aa: CASSDGTGVRGYTF; j_gene: TRBJ1-2; abundance: .; v_gene: TRBV19; d_gene: TRBD1; len: 14
CDR3nt: TGTGCCAGCAGCTTAGTGGGACCGAGGGGTGAGGGTGGCTACACCTTC; CDR3aa: CASSLVGPRGEGGYTF; j_gene: TRBJ1-2; abundance: .; v_gene: TRBV7-8; d_gene: .; len: 16
CDR3nt: TGTGCCAGCAGTCTAACTTTGACTAGTGCAGCCCCCTACGAGCAGTACTTC; CDR3aa: CASSLTLTSAAPYEQYF; j_gene: TRBJ2-7; abundance: .; v_gene: TRBV5-8; d_gene: .; len: 17
CDR3nt: TGTGCCAGCAGCCCCCAGGCCAGGACGAACACCGGGGAGCTGTTTTTT; CDR3aa: CASSPQARTNTGELFF; j_gene: TRBJ2-2; abundance: .; v_gene: TRBV7-3; d_gene: .; len: 16
CDR3nt: TGTGCCACCAGCGGAACAGTACCCTGGGATCCATCCTACGAGCAGTACTTC; CDR3aa: CATSGTVPWDPSYEQYF; j_gene: TRBJ2-7; abundance: .; v_gene: TRBV15; d_gene: .; len: 17
CDR3nt: TGTGCCAGCAGCTCGCTCAAGAGGGGGACCTTAGGGCAGTTCTTC; CDR3aa: CASSSLKRGTLGQFF; j_gene: TRBJ2-1; abundance: .; v_gene: TRBV5-6; d_gene: .; len: 15
CDR3nt: TGTGCCAGCAGTTCACCCAGCTCGAGTTCTGTGAACACTGAAGCTTTCTTT; CDR3aa: CASSSPSSSSVNTEAFF; j_gene: TRBJ1-1; abundance: .; v_gene: TRBV27; d_gene: .; len: 17
CDR3nt: TGTGCCAGTAAACAGGGGAATAATGAAAAACTGTTTTTT; CDR3aa: CASKQGNNEKLFF; j_gene: TRBJ1-4; abundance: .; v_gene: TRBV19; d_gene: TRBD1; len: 13
CDR3nt: TGTGCCAGCAGCCCCCGACGTGGTGATGAGCAGTTCTTC; CDR3aa: CASSPRRGDEQFF; j_gene: TRBJ2-1; abundance: .; v_gene: TRBV7-3; d_gene: .; len: 13
CDR3nt: TGCGCCAGCAGCTTGAGTGGGCAGGGAGGGCAAGAGACCCAGTACTTC; CDR3aa: CASSLSGQGGQETQYF; j_gene: TRBJ2-5; abundance: .; v_gene: TRBV5-1; d_gene: TRBD2; len: 16
CDR3nt: TGCGCCAGCAGCCAAGGGGGACCGTCTGGAAATCAGCCCCAGCATTTT; CDR3aa: CASSQGGPSGNQPQHF; j_gene: TRBJ1-5; abundance: once; v_gene: TRBV4-3; d_gene: .; len: 16
CDR3nt: TGTGCCAGCTCACCAACGGGAGCAGATACGCAGTATTTT; CDR3aa: CASSPTGADTQYF; j_gene: TRBJ2-3; abundance: .; v_gene: TRBV18; d_gene: .; len: 13
CDR3nt: TGTGCCAGCAGTGAAAATTTAGCGGGAGGGATCCGGGAGCTGTTTTTT; CDR3aa: CASSENLAGGIRELFF; j_gene: TRBJ2-2; abundance: .; v_gene: TRBV6-1; d_gene: TRBD2; len: 16